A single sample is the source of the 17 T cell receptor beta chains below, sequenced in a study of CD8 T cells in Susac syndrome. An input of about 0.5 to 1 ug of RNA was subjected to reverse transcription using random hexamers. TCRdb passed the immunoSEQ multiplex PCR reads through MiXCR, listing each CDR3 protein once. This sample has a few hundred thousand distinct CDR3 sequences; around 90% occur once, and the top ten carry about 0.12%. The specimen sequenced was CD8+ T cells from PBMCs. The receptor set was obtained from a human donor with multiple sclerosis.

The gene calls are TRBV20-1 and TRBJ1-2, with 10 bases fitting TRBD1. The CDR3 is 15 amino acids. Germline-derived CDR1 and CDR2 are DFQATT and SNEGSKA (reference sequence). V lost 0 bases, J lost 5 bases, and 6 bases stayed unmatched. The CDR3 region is CSARDRDRGEYGYTF. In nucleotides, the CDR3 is TGCAGTGCTAGAGACCGGGACAGGGGCGAATATGGCTACACCTTC.

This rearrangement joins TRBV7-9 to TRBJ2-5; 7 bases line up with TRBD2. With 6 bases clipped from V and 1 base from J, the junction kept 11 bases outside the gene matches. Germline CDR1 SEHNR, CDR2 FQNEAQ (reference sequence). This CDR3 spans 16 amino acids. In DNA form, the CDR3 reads TGTGCCAGCAGAAGAGACGGGGGAGGGCCCCAAGAGACCCAGTACTTC. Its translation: CASRRDGGGPQETQYF.

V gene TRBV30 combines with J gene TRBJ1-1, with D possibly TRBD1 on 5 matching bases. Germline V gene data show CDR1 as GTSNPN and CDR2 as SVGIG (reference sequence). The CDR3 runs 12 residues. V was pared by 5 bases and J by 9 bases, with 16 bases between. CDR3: CAWDADRLKAFF. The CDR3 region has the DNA TGTGCCTGGGACGCTGACAGACTTAAAGCTTTCTTT. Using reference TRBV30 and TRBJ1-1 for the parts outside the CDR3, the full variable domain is SQTIHQWPATLVQPVGSPLSLECTVEGTSNPNLYWYRQAAGRGLQLLFYSVGIGQISSEVPQNLSASRPQDRQFILSSKKLLLSDSGFYLCAWDADRLKAFFGQGTRLTVV.

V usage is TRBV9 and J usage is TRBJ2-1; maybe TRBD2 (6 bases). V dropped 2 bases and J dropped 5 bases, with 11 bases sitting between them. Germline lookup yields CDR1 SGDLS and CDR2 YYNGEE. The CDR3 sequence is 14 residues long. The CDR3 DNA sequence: TGTGCCAGCAGCGTTCTGTGGGGGGACAATGAGCAGTTCTTC. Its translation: CASSVLWGDNEQFF.

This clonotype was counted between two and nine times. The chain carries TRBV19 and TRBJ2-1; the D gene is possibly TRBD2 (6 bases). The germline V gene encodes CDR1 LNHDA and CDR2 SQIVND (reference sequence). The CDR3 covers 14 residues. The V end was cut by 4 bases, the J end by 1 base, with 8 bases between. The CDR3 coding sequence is TGTGCCAGTAGTACAGGAGGGTCCTACAATGAGCAGTTCTTC. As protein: CASSTGGSYNEQFF.

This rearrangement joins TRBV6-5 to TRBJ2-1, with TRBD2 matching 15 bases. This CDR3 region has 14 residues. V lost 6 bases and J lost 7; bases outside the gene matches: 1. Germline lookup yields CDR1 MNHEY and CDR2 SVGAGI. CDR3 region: CASRGLAGGNEQFF. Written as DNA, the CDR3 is TGTGCCAGCAGGGGACTAGCGGGGGGAAATGAGCAGTTCTTC.

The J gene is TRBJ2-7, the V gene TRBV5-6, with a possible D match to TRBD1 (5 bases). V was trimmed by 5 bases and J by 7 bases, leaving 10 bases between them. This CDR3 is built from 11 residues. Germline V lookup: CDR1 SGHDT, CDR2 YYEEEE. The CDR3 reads CASRASGEQYF. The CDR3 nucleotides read TGTGCCAGCAGAGCTTCAGGGGAGCAGTACTTC.

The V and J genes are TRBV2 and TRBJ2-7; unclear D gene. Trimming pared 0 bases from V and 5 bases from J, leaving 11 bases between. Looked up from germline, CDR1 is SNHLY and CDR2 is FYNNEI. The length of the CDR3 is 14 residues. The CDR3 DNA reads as TGTGCCAGCAGTGAAGCATATCATCTCGACGAGCAGTACTTC. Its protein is CASSEAYHLDEQYF. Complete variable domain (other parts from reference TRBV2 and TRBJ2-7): EPEVTQTPSHQVTQMGQEVILRCVPISNHLYFYWYRQILGQKVEFLVSFYNNEISEKSEIFDDQFSVERPDGSNFTLKIRSTKLEDSAMYFCASSEAYHLDEQYFGPGTRLTVT.

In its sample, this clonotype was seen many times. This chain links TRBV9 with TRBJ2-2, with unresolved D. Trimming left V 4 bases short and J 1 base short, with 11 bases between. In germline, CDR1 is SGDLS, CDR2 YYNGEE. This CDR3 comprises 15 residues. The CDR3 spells CASSPGVVNTGELFF. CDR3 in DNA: TGTGCCAGCAGCCCCGGAGTGGTGAACACCGGGGAGCTGTTTTTT.

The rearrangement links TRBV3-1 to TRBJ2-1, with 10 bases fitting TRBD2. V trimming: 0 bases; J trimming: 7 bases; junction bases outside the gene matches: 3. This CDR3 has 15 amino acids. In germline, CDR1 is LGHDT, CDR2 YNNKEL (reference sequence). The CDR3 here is CASSQDPSGGNEQFF. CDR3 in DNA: TGTGCCAGCAGCCAAGACCCTAGCGGGGGTAATGAGCAGTTCTTC.

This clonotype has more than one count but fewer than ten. The CDR3 coding sequence is TGTGCCAGCAGTGACCACGAGCAGTACTTC. Protein: CASSDHEQYF. The chain joins TRBV2 to TRBJ2-7; D is ambiguous. The CDR3 spans 10 residues. V gave up 3 bases and J gave up 5 bases, with 2 bases separating them. Germline CDR1 is SNHLY and CDR2 is FYNNEI. Together with reference TRBV2 and TRBJ2-7, the CDR3 gives the full variable domain: EPEVTQTPSHQVTQMGQEVILRCVPISNHLYFYWYRQILGQKVEFLVSFYNNEISEKSEIFDDQFSVERPDGSNFTLKIRSTKLEDSAMYFCASSDHEQYFGPGTRLTVT.

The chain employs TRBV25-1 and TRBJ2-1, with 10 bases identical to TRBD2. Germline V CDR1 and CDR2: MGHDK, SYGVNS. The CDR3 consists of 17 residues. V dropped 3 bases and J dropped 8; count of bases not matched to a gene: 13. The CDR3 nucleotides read TGTGCCAGCAGTGACGTTGTGGCTAGCGGGAGAGTCGATGAGCAGTTCTTC. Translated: CASSDVVASGRVDEQFF.

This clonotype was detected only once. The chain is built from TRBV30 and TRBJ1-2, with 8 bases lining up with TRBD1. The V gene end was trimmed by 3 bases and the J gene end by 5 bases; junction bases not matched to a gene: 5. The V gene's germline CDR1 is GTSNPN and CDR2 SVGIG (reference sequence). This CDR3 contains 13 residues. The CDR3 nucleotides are TGTGCCTGGAGGCAGGGGGCGGTTTATGGCTACACCTTC. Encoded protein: CAWRQGAVYGYTF. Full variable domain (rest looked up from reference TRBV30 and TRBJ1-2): SQTIHQWPATLVQPVGSPLSLECTVEGTSNPNLYWYRQAAGRGLQLLFYSVGIGQISSEVPQNLSASRPQDRQFILSSKKLLLSDSGFYLCAWRQGAVYGYTFGSGTRLTVV.

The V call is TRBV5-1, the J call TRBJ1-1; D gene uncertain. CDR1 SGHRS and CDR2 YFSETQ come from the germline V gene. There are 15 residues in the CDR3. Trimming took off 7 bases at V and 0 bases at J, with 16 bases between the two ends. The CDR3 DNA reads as TGCGCCAGCCATAGAAAGTTCGCTATGAACACTGAAGCTTTCTTT. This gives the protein CASHRKFAMNTEAFF.

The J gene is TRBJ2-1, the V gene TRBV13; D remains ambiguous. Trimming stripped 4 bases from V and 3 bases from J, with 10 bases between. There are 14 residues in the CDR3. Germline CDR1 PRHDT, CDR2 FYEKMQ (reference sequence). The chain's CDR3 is CASSSRIIYNEQFF. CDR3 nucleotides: TGTGCCAGCAGCTCCCGGATTATCTACAATGAGCAGTTCTTC.

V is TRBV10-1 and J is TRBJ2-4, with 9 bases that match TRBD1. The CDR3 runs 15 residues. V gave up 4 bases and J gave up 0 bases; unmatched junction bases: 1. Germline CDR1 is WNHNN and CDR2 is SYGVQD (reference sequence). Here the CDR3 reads CASSGTGEAKNIQYF. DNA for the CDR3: TGCGCCAGCAGTGGGACAGGGGAAGCCAAAAACATTCAGTACTTC.

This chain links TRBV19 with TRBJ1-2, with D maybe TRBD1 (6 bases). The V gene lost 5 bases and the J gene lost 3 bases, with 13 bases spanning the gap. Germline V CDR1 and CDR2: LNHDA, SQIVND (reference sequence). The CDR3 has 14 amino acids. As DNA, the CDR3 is TGTGCCAGTAGTGAACTTAGGGGGGACTATGGCTACACCTTC. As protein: CASSELRGDYGYTF.